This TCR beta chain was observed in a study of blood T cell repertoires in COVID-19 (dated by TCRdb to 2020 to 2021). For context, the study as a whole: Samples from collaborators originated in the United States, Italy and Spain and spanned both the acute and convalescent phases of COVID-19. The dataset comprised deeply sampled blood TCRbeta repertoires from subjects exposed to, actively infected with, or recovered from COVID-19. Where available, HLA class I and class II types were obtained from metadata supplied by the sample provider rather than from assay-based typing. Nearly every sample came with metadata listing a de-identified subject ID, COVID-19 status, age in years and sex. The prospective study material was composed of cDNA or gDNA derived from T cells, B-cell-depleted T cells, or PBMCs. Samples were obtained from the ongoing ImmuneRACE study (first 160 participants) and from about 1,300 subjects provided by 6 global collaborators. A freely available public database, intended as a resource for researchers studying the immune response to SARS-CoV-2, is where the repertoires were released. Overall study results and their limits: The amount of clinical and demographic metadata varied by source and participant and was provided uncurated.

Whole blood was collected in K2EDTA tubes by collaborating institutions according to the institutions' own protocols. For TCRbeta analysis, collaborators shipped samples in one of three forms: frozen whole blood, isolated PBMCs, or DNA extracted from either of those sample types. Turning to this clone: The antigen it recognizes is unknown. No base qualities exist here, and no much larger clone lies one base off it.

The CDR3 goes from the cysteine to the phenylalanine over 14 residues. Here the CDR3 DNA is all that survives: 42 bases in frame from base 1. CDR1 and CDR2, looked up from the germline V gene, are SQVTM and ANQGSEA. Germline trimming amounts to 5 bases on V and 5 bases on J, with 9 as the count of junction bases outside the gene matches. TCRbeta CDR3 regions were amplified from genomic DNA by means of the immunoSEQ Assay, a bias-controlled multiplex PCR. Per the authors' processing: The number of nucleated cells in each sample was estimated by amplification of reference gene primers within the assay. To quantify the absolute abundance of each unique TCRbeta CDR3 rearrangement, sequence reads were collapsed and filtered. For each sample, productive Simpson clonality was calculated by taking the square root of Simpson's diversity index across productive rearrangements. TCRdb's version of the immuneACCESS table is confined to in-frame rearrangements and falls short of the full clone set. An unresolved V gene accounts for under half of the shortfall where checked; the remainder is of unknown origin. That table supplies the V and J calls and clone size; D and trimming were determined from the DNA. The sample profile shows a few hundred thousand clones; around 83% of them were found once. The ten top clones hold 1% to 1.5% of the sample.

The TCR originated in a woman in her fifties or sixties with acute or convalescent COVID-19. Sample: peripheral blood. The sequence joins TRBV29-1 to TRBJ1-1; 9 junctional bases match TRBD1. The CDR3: CSVRGWTGETEAFF. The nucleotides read TGCAGCGTTCGAGGATGGACAGGGGAGACTGAAGCTTTCTTT.